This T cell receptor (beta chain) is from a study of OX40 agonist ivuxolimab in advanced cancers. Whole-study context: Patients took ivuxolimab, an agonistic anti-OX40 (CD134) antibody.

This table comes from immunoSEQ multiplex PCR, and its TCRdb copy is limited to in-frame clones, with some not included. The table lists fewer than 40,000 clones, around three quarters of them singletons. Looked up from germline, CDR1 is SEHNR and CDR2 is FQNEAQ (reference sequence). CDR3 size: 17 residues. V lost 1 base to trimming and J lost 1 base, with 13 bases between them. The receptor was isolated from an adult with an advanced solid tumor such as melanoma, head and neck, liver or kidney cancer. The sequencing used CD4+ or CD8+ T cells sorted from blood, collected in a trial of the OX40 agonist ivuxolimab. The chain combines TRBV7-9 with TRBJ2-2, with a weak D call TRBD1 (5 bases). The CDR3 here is CASSLGWADKNTGELFF. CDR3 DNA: TGTGCCAGCAGCTTAGGATGGGCGGACAAGAACACCGGGGAGCTGTTTTTT.